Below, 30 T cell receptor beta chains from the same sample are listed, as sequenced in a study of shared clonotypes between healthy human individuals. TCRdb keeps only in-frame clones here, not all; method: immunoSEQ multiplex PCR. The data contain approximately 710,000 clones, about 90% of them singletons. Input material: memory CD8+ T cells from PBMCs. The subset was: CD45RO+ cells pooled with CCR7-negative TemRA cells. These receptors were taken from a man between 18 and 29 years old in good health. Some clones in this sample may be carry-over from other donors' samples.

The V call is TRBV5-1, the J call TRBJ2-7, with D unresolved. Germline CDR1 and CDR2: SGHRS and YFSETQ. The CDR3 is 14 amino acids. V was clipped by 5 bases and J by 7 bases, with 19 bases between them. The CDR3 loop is CASSHKERTPEQYF. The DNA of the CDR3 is TGCGCCAGCAGTCACAAAGAACGGACCCCTGAGCAGTACTTC.

CDR3: CASSSKQGADLRDLQETQYF. As DNA, the CDR3 is TGTGCCAGCAGTTCCAAACAGGGGGCGGACCTTCGGGACCTTCAAGAGACCCAGTACTTC. The chain employs TRBV27 and TRBJ2-5; 9 nucleotides align to TRBD1. CDR1 and CDR2 from the germline V gene are MNHEY and SMNVEV (reference sequence). This CDR3 region has 20 residues. Trimming took 4 bases from V and 2 from J; bases not matched to a gene: 20.

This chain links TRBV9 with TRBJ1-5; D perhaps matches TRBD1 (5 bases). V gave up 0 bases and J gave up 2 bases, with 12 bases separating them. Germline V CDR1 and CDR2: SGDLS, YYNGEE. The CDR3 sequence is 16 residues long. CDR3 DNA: TGTGCCAGCAGCGTAGGGGGAGGGGACGGCAATCAGCCCCAGCATTTT. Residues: CASSVGGGDGNQPQHF.

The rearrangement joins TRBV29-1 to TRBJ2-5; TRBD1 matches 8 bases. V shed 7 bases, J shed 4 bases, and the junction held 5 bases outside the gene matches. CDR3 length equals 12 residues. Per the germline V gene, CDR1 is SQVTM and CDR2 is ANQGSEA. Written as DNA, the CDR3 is TGCAGCGCGCGGACAGGGACAGAGACCCAGTACTTC. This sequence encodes CSARTGTETQYF.

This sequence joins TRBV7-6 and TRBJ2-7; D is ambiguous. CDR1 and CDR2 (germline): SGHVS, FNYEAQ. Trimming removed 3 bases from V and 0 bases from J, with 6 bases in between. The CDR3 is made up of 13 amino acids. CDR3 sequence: CASSLMSSYEQYF. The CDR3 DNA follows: TGTGCCAGCAGCTTGATGAGCTCCTACGAGCAGTACTTC.

The CDR3 DNA sequence: TGTGCCAGCAGTTACGTTTTGGGTACGGGCACAGATACGCAGTATTTT. Amino acids: CASSYVLGTGTDTQYF. J is TRBJ2-3 and V is TRBV6-5; unclear D gene. This CDR3 region has 16 residues. Trimming cost V 2 bases and J 1 base, with 13 bases left between them. Germline-derived CDR1 and CDR2 are MNHEY and SVGAGI.

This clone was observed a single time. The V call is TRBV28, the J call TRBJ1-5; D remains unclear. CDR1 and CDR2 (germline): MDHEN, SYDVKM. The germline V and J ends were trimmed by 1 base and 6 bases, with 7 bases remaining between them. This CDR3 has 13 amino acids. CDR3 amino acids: CASSLYLGQPQHF. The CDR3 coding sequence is TGTGCCAGCAGTTTATATCTGGGTCAGCCCCAGCATTTT.

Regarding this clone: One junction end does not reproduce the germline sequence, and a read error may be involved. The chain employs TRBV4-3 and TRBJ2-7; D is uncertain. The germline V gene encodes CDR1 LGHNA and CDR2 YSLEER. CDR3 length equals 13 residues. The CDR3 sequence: CASSQDSSYERYF. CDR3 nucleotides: TGCGCCAGCAGCCAAGATTCCAGCTACGAGCGGTACTTC.

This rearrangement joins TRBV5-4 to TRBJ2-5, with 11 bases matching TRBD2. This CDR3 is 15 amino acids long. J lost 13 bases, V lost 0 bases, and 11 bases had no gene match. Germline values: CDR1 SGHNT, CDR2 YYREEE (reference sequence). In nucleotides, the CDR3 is TGTGCCAGCAGCTTGGTAGCGGGAGGGCCTAGTTTGCTGTACTTC. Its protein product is CASSLVAGGPSLLYF.

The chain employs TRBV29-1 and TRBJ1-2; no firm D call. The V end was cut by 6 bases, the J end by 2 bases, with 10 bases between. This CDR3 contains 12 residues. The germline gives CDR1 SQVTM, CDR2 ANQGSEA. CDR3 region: CSVEPVNYGYTF. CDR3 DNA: TGCAGCGTCGAGCCGGTAAACTATGGCTACACCTTC.

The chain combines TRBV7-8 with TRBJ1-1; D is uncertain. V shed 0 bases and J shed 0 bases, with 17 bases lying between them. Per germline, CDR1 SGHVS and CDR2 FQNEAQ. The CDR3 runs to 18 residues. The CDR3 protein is CASSLAFLSGTMNTEAFF. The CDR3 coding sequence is TGTGCCAGCAGCTTAGCGTTCCTGTCAGGAACTATGAACACTGAAGCTTTCTTT.

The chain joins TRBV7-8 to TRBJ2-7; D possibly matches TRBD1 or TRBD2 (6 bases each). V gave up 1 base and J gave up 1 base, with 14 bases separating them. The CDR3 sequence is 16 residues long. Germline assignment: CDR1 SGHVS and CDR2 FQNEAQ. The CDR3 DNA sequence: TGTGCCAGCAGCTTAGGGTTGGGGGGCCTTTCCTACGAGCAGTACTTC. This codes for CASSLGLGGLSYEQYF.

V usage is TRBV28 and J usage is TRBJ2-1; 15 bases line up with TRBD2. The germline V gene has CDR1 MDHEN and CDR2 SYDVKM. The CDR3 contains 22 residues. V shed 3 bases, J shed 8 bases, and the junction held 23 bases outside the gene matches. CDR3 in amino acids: CASSFSLMTILGGLAGGDEQFF. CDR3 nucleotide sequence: TGTGCCAGCAGTTTCTCATTAATGACGATTTTAGGGGGACTAGCGGGAGGAGATGAGCAGTTCTTC.

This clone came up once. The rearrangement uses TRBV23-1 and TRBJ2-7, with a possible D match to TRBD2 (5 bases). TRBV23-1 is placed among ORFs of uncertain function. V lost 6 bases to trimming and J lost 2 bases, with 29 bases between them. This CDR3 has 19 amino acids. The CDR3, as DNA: TGCGCCAGCAGCAAAGATCGCTCACCGGGGAAACCTTTTACCTACGAGCAGTACTTC. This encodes CASSKDRSPGKPFTYEQYF.

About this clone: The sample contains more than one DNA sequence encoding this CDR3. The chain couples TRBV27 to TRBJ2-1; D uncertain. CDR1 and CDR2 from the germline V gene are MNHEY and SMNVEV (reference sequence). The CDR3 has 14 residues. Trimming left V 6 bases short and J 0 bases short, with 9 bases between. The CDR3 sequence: CASSPGSSYNEQFF. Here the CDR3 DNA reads TGTGCCAGCAGCCCGGGTAGCTCCTACAATGAGCAGTTCTTC.

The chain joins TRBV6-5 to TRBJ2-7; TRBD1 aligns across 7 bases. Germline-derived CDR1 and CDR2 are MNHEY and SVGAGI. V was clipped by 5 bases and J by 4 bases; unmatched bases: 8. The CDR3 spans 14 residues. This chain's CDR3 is CASSERGGRYEQYF. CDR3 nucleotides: TGTGCCAGCAGTGAAAGAGGGGGCCGATACGAGCAGTACTTC.

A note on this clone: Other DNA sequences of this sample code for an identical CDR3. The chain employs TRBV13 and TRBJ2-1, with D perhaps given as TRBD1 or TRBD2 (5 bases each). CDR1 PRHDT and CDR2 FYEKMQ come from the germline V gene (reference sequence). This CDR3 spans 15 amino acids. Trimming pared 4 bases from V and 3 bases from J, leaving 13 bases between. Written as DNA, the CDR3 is TGTGCCAGCAGCTCCGCCGGGACGGTCTACAATGAGCAGTTCTTC. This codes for CASSSAGTVYNEQFF.

The CDR3 region has the DNA TGCGCCAGCAGCCCCCAGGGGACAGCCTTCAATGAGCAGTTCTTC. This encodes CASSPQGTAFNEQFF. The V gene is TRBV5-1, the J gene TRBJ2-1; 7 nucleotides line up with TRBD1. CDR1 and CDR2 (germline): SGHRS, YFSETQ. The CDR3 consists of 15 residues. The J segment lost 6 bases and the V segment lost 4 bases, leaving 10 bases of the junction unmatched.

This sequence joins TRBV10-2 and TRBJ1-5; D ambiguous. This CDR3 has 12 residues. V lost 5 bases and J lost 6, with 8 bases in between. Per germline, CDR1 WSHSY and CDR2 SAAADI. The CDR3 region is CASSLGVQPQHF. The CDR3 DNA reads TGCGCCAGCAGTCTCGGGGTTCAGCCCCAGCATTTT.

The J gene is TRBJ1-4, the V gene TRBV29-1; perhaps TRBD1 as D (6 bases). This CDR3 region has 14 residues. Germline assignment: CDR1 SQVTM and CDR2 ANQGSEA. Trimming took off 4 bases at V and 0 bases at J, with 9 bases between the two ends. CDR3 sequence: CSVAHRATNEKLFF. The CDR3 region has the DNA TGCAGCGTTGCACACAGGGCAACTAATGAAAAACTGTTTTTT.

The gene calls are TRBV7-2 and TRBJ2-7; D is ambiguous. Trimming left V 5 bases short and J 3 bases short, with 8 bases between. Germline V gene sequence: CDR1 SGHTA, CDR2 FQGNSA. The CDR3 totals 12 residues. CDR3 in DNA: TGTGCCAGCAGCCCACCAAGCTACGAGCAGTACTTC. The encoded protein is CASSPPSYEQYF.

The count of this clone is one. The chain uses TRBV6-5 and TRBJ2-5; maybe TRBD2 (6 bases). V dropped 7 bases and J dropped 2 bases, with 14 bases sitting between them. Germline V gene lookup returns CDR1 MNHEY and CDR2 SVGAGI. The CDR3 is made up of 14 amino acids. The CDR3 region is CASMRGLTQETQYF. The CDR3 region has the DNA TGTGCCAGCATGCGGGGACTTACACAAGAGACCCAGTACTTC.

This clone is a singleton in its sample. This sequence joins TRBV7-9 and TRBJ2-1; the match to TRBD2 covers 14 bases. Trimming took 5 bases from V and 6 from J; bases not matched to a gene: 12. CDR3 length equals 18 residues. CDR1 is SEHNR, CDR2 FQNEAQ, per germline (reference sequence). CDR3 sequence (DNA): TGTGCCAGCAGCCCCAGACTAGCGGGAGGGCTGGGTGCCAATGAGCAGTTCTTC. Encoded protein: CASSPRLAGGLGANEQFF.

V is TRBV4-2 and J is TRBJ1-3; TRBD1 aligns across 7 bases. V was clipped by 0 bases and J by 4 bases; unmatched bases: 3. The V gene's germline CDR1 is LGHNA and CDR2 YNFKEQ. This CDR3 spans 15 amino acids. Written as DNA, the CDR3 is TGTGCCAGCAGCCAAGAGACAGGGTCGGGAAACACCATATATTTT. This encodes CASSQETGSGNTIYF.

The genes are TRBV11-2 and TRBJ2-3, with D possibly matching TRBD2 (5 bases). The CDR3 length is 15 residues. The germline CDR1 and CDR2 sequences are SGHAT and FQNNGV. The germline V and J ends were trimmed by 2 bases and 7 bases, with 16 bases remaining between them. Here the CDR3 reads CASSLLGAGLHTQYF. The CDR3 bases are TGTGCCAGCAGCTTACTGGGTGCAGGACTCCATACGCAGTATTTT.

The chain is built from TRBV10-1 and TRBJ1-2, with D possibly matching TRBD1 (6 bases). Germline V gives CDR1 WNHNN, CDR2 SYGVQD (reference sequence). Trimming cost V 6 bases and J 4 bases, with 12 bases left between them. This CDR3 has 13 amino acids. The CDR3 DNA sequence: TGCGCCAGCAGCGAACAGGGTTCCTATGGCTACACCTTC. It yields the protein CASSEQGSYGYTF.

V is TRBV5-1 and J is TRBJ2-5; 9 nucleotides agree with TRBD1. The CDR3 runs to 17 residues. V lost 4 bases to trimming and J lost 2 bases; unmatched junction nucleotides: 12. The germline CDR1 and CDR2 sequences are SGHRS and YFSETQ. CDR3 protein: CASSDRQGVEEQETQYF. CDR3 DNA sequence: TGCGCCAGCAGCGACCGACAGGGGGTTGAGGAGCAAGAGACCCAGTACTTC. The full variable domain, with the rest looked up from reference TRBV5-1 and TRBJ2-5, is KAGVTQTPRYLIKTRGQQVTLSCSPISGHRSVSWYQQTPGQGLQFLFEYFSETQRNKGNFPGRFSGRQFSNSRSEMNVSTLELGDSALYLCASSDRQGVEEQETQYFGPGTRLLVL.

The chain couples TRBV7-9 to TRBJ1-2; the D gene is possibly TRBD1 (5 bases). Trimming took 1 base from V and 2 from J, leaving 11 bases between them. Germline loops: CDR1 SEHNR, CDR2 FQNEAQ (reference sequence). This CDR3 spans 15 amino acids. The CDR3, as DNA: TGTGCCAGCAGCTTAGTGGGGACTGAGAACTATGGCTACACCTTC. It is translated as CASSLVGTENYGYTF.

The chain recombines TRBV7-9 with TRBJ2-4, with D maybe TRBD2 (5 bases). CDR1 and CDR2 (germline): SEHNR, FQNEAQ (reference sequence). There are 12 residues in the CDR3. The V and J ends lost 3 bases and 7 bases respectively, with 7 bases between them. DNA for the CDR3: TGTGCCAGCAGCTTCGAGGGTAACATTCAGTACTTC. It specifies CASSFEGNIQYF. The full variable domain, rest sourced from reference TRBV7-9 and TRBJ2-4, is DTGVSQNPRHKITKRGQNVTFRCDPISEHNRLYWYRQTLGQGPEFLTYFQNEAQLEKSRLLSDRFSAERPKGSFSTLEIQRTEQGDSAMYLCASSFEGNIQYFGAGTRLSVL.

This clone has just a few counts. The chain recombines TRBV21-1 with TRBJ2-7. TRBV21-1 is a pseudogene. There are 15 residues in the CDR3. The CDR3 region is CASSKIRSWTYEQYF. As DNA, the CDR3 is TGTGCCAGCAGCAAAATTCGGTCGTGGACCTACGAGCAGTACTTC.